This T cell receptor (beta chain) was sequenced during a study of OX40 agonist ivuxolimab in advanced cancers. In the study overall: Of mixed ages from roughly 23 to 85 and averaging about 65 years, the group was more than 65% male. Earlier anti-PD-1, anti-PD-L1 or anti-CTLA-4 therapy was permitted; about 44% had received some.

Study-level findings and limits: CD4+ and CD8+ T cells in blood underwent clonal expansion by week 6 at 0.1 to 3.0 mg/kg. Compared with others, partial responders at 0.1-3.0 mg/kg displayed clonal expansion among the lowest.

This CDR3 comprises 16 residues. After removal of 4 bases from V and 4 bases from J, the junction contained 13 bases not matched to a gene. The V gene's germline CDR1 is MDHEN and CDR2 SYDVKM. Concerning this clone itself: What it binds is not known.

TCRdb's table, derived via immunoSEQ multiplex PCR, lists solely in-frame clones and lacks some. This table has tens of thousands of clones, roughly 90% appearing once. The rearrangement joins TRBV28 to TRBJ2-7; 7 bases are a match to TRBD2. The TCR originated in an adult with an advanced solid tumor such as melanoma, head and neck, liver or kidney cancer. The input for sequencing was CD4+ or CD8+ T cells sorted from blood, taken in a trial of the OX40 agonist ivuxolimab. CDR3 region: CASSSLLGGRLYEQYF. Here the CDR3 DNA reads TGTGCCAGCAGTTCGTTGCTGGGCGGGAGACTTTACGAGCAGTACTTC.